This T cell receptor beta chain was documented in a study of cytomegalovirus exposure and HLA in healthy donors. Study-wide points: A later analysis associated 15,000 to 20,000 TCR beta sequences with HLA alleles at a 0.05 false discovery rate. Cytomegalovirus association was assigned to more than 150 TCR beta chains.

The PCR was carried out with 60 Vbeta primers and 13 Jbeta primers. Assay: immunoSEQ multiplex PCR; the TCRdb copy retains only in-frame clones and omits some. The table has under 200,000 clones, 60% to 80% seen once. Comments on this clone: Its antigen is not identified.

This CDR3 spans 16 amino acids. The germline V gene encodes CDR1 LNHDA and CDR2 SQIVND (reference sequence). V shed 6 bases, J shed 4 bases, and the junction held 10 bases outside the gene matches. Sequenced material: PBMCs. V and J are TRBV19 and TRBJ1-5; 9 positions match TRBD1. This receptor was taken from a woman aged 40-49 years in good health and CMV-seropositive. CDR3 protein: CASSQTGQGRNQPQHF. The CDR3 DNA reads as TGTGCCAGTAGCCAAACAGGACAGGGGAGGAATCAGCCCCAGCATTTT. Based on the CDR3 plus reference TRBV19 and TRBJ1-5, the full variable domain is DGGITQSPKYLFRKEGQNVTLSCEQNLNHDAMYWYRQDPGQGLRLIYYSQIVNDFQKGDIAEGYSVSREKKESFPLTVTSAQKNPTAFYLCASSQTGQGRNQPQHFGDGTRLSIL.